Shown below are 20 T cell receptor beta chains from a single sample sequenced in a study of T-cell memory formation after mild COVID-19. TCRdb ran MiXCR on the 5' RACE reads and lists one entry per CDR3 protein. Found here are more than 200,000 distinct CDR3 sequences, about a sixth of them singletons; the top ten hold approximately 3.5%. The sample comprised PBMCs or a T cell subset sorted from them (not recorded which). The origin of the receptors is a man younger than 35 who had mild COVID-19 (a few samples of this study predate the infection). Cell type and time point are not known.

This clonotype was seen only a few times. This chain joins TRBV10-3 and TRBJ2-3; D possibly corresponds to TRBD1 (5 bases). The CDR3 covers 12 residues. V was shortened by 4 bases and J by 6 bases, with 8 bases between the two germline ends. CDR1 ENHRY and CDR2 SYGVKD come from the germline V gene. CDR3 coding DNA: TGTGCCATCAGTGGGCAGGGTGATACGCAGTATTTT. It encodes CAISGQGDTQYF.

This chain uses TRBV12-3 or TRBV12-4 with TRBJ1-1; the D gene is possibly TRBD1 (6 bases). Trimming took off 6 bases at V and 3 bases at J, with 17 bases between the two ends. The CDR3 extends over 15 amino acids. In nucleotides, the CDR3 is TGTGCCAGCAGCACGACAGGAGGGGGGTACACTGAAGCTTTCTTT. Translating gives CASSTTGGGYTEAFF.

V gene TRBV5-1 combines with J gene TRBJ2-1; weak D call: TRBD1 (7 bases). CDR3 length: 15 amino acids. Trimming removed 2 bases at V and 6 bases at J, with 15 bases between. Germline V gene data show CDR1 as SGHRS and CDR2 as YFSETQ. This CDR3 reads CASSLRQGGGNEQFF. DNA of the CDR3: TGCGCCAGCAGCTTAAGACAGGGAGGTGGCAATGAGCAGTTCTTC.

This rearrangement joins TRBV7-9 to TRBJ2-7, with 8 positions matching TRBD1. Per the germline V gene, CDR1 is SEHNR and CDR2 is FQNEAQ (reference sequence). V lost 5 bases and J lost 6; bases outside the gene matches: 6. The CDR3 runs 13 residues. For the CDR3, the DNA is TGTGCCAGCAGCGTAGGACAGGGAGTCGAGCAGTACTTC. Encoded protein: CASSVGQGVEQYF.

CDR3: CASSRWTGTRNTGELFF. The DNA for the CDR3 is TGTGCCAGCAGTCGTTGGACAGGGACTAGAAACACCGGGGAGCTGTTTTTT. The chain combines TRBV5-6 with TRBJ2-2; D may be TRBD1 or TRBD2 (8 bases each). This CDR3 contains 17 residues. Trimming removed 5 bases at V and 2 bases at J, with 19 bases between. CDR1 and CDR2 from the germline V gene are SGHDT and YYEEEE. The whole variable domain, remainder taken from reference TRBV5-6 and TRBJ2-2, is DAGVTQSPTHLIKTRGQQVTLRCSPKSGHDTVSWYQQALGQGPQFIFQYYEEEERQRGNFPDRFSGHQFPNYSSELNVNALLLGDSALYLCASSRWTGTRNTGELFFGEGSRLTVL.

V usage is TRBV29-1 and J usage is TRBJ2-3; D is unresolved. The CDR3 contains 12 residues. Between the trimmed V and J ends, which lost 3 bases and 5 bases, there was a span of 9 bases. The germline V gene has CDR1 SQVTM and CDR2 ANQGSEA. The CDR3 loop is CSVEAVGDTQYF. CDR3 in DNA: TGCAGCGTTGAGGCCGTGGGAGATACGCAGTATTTT.

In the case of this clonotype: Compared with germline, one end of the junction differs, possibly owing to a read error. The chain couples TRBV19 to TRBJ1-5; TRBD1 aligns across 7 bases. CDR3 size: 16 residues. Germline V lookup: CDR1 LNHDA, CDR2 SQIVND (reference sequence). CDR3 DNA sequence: TGTGCCAGTAGTATACGGAGCAGGGGGGGCAATCAGCCCAAGCATTTT. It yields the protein CASSIRSRGGNQPKHF.

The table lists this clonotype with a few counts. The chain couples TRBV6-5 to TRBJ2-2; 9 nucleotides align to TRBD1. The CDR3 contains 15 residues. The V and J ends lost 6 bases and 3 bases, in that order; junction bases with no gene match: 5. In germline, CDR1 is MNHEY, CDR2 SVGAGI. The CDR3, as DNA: TGTGCCAGCAGCTCACACAGGGGGCACACCGGGGAGCTGTTTTTT. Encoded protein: CASSSHRGHTGELFF.

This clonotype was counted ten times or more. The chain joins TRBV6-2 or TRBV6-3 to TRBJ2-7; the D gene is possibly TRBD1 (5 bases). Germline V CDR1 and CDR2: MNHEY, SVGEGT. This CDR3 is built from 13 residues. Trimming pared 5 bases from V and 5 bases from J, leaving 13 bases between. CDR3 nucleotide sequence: TGTGCCAGCAGTCATCAGGGTACCCACGAGCAGTACGTC. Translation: CASSHQGTHEQYV.

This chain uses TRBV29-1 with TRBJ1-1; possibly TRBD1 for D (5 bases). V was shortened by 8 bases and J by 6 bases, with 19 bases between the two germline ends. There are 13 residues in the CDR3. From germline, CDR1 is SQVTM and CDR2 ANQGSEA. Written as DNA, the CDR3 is TGCAGCTCTCCCGAGGACAAGGGCCCTGAAGCTTTCTTT. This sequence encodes CSSPEDKGPEAFF.

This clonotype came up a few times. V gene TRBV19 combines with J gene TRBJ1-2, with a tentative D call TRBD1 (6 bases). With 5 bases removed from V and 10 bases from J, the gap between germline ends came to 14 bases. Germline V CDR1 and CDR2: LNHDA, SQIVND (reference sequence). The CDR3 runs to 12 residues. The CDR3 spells CASSPSDRHYTF. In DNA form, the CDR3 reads TGTGCCAGTAGTCCCTCGGACAGACACTACACCTTC. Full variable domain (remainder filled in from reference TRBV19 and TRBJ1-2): DGGITQSPKYLFRKEGQNVTLSCEQNLNHDAMYWYRQDPGQGLRLIYYSQIVNDFQKGDIAEGYSVSREKKESFPLTVTSAQKNPTAFYLCASSPSDRHYTFGSGTRLTVV.

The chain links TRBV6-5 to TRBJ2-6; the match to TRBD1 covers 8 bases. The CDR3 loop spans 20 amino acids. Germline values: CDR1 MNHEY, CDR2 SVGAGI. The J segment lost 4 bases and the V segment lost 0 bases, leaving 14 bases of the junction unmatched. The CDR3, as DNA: TGTGCCAGCAGTTACTCGACGGGCAGGGGGCGAGGATCCGGGGCCAACGTCCTGACTTTC. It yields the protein CASSYSTGRGRGSGANVLTF.

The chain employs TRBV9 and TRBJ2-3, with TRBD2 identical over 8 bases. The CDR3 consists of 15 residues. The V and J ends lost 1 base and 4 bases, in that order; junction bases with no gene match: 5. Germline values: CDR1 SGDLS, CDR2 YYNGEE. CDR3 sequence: CASSVRGGVADTQYF. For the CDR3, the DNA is TGTGCCAGCAGCGTACGGGGGGGCGTGGCAGATACGCAGTATTTT.

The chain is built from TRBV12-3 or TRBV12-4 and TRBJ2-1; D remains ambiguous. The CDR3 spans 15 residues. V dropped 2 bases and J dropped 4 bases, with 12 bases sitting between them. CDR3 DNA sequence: TGTGCCAGCAGTTTACACGAGGCTGGTTACAATGAGCAGTTCTTC. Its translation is CASSLHEAGYNEQFF.

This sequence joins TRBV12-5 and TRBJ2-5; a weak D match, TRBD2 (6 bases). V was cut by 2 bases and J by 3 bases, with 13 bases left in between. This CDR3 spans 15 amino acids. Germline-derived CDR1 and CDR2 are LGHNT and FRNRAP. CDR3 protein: CASGLWGRGEETQYF. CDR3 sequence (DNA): TGTGCTAGTGGTTTGTGGGGCCGCGGGGAAGAGACCCAGTACTTC.

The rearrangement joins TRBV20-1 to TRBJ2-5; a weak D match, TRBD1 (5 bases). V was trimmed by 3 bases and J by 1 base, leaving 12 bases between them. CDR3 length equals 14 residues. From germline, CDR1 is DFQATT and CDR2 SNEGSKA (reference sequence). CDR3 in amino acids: CSARARQLQETQYF. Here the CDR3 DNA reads TGCAGTGCTAGGGCAAGACAGCTCCAAGAGACCCAGTACTTC.

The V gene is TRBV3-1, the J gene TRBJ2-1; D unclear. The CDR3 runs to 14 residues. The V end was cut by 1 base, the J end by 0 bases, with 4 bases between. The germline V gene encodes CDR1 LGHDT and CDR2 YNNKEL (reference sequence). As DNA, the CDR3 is TGTGCCAGCAGCCAAGCGGGCTCCTACAATGAGCAGTTCTTC. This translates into CASSQAGSYNEQFF.

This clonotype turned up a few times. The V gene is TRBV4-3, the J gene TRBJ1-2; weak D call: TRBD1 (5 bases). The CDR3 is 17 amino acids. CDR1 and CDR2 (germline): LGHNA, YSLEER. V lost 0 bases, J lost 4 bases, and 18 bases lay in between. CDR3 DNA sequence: TGCGCCAGCAGCCAAGATAGGGCAGGGAAGACCCTCTATGGCTACACCTTC. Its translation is CASSQDRAGKTLYGYTF.

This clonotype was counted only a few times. The chain's CDR3 is CASSQGYITDTQYF. CDR3 sequence (DNA): TGCGCCAGCAGCCAGGGGTACATCACAGATACGCAGTATTTT. The gene calls are TRBV4-3 and TRBJ2-3; D is uncertain. The V end was cut by 3 bases, the J end by 2 bases, with 9 bases between. Germline CDR1 and CDR2: LGHNA and YSLEER. The CDR3 has 14 amino acids.

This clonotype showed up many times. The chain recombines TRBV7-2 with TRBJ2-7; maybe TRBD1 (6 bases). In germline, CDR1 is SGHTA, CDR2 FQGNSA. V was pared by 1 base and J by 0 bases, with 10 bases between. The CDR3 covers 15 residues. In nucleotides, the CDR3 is TGTGCCAGCAGCTTAGGCAGGGGAAGCTCCTACGAGCAGTACTTC. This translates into CASSLGRGSSYEQYF.